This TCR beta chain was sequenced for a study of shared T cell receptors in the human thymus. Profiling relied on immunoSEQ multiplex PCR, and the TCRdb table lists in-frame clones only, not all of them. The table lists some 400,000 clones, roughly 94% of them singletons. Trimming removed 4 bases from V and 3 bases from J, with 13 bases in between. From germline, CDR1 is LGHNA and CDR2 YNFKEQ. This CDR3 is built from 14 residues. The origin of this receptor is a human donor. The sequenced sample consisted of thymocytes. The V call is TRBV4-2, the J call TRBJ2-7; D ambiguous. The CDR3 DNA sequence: TGTGCCAGCAGCCGCCGAACCCCGGTCTACGAGCAGTACTTC. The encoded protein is CASSRRTPVYEQYF.